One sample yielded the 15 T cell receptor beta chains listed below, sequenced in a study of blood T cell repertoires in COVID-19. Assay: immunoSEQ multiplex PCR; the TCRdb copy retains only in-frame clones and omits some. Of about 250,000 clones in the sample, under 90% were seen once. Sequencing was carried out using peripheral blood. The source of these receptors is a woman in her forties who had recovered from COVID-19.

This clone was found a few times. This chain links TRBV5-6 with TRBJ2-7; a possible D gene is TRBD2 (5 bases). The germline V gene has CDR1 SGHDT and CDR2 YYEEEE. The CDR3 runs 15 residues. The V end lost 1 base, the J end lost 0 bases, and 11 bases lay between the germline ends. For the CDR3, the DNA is TGTGCCAGCAGCTTGCTAAGCGGCAGCTCCTACGAGCAGTACTTC. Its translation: CASSLLSGSSYEQYF.

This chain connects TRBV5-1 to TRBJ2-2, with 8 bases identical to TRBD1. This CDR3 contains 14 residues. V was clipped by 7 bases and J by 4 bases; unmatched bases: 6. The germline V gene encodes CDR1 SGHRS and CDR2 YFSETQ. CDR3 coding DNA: TGCGCCAGCGGGGTCACAGGGGGCACCGGGGAGCTGTTTTTT. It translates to CASGVTGGTGELFF.

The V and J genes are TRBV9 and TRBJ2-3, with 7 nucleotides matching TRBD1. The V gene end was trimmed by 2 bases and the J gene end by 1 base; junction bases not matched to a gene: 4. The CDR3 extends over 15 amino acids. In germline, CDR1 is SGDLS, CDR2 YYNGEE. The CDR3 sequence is CASSVFQGGTDTQYF. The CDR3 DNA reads TGTGCCAGCAGCGTTTTCCAGGGGGGCACAGATACGCAGTATTTT.

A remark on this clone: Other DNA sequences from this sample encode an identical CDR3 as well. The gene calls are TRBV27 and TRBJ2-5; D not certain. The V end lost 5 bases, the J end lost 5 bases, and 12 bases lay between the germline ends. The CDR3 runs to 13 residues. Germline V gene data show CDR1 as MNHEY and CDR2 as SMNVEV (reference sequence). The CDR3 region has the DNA TGTGCCAGCAGTAGGAGTGGTCAGGAGACCCAGTACTTC. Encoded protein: CASSRSGQETQYF.

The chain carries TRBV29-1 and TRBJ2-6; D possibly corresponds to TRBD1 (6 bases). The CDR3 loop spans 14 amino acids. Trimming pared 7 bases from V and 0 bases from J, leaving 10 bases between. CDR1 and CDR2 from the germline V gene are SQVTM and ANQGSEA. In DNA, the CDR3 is TGCAGCGCACAGGGTACCTCTGGGGCCAACGTCCTGACTTTC. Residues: CSAQGTSGANVLTF.

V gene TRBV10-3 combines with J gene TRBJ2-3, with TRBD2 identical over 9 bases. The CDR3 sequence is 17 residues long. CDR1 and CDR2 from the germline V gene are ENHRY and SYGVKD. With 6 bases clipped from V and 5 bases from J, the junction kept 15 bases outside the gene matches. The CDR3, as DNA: TGTGCCATCAGCGCCAGGGTAGGGCGGGAGGGCCAAGATACGCAGTATTTT. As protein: CAISARVGREGQDTQYF.

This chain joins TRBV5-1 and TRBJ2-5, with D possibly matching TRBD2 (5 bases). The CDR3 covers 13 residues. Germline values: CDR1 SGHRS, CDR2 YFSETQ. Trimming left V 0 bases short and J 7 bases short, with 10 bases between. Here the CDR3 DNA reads TGCGCCAGCAGCTTGGCCGGGGAGACGACCCAGTACTTC. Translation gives CASSLAGETTQYF.

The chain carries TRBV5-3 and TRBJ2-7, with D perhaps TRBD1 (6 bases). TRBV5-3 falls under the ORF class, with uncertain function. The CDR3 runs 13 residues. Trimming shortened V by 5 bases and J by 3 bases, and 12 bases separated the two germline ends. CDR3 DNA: TGTGCCAGAAGGCGCGGACAGAACTACGAGCAGTACTTC. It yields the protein CARRRGQNYEQYF.

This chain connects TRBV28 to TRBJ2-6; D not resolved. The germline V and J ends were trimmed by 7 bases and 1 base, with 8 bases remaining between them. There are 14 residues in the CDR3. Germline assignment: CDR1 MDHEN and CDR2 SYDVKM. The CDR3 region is CASIYGSGANVLTF. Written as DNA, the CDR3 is TGTGCCAGCATTTACGGGTCTGGGGCCAACGTCCTGACTTTC.

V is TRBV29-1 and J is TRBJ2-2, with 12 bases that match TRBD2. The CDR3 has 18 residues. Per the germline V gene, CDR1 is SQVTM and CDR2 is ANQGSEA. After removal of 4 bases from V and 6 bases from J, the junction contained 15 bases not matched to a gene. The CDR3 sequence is CSVVMLLAGGPASGELFF. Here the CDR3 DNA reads TGCAGCGTTGTAATGCTTCTAGCGGGAGGGCCCGCCTCCGGGGAGCTGTTTTTT.

CDR3 nucleotide sequence: TGCAGCGTTGACGGCGGGAGCTCAGATACGCAGTATTTT. This encodes CSVDGGSSDTQYF. The chain carries TRBV29-1 and TRBJ2-3, with 7 bases aligning to TRBD2. Per the germline V gene, CDR1 is SQVTM and CDR2 is ANQGSEA. The CDR3 has 13 amino acids. The trim removed 3 bases at V and 4 bases at J, leaving 4 bases unmatched.

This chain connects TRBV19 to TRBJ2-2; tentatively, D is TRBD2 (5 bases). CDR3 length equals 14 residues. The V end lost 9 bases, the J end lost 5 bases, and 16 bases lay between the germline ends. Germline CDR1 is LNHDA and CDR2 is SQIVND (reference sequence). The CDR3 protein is CASSSGPGTGELFF. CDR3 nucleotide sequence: TGTGCCAGCTCCAGCGGCCCGGGGACCGGGGAGCTGTTTTTT.

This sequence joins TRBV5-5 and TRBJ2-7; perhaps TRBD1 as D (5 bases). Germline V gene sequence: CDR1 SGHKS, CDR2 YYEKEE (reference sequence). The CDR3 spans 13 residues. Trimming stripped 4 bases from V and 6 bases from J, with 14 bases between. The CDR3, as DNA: TGTGCCAGCAGCGAACAGCATCAGGGCGAGCAGTACTTC. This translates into CASSEQHQGEQYF.

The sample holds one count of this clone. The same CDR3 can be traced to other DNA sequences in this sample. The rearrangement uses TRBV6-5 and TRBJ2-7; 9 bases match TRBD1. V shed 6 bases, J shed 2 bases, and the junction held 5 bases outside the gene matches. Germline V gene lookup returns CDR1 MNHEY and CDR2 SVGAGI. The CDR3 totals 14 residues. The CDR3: CASSPGTGPYEQYF. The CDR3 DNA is TGTGCCAGCAGCCCCGGGACAGGGCCCTACGAGCAGTACTTC.

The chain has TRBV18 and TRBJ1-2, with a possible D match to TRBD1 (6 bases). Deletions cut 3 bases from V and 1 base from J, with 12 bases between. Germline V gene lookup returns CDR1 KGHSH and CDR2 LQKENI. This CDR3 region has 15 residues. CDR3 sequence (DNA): TGTGCCAGCTCACCGGTGGGGGACATTAACTATGGCTACACCTTC. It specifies CASSPVGDINYGYTF. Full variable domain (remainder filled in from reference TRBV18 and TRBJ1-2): NAGVMQNPRHLVRRRGQEARLRCSPMKGHSHVYWYRQLPEEGLKFMVYLQKENIIDESGMPKERFSAEFPKEGPSILRIQQVVRGDSAAYFCASSPVGDINYGYTFGSGTRLTVV.